Listed below are T cell receptor beta chains from one sample, sequenced in a study of shared clonotypes between healthy human individuals. Assay: immunoSEQ multiplex PCR; the TCRdb copy retains only in-frame clones and omits some. The sample has over 2 million clones; about 95% are singletons. The specimen was naive CD8+ T cells sorted from blood. These receptors were obtained from a young man in good health. Each CDR3 is given with its conserved first and last residue. A D gene is named only where the DNA matches it firmly.

>TRBV5-4|TRBD1|14
CASSFTGGLTEAFF
>TRBV14|TRBD2|15
CASSQEWRGAYEQYF
>TRBV7-6|TRBD1|15
CASSLASGQGETQYF
>TRBV4-1|NA|14
CASSLLHTTYEQYF
>TRBV6-5|TRBD1|13
CASTPTGSIPLHF
>TRBV7-9|NA|13
CASSPEGISEAFF
>TRBV19|NA|13
CASSIAGNQPQHF
>TRBV19|NA|13
CATHRSNTGELFF
>TRBV5-4|NA|13
CASSFSGEQPQHF
>TRBV4-3|TRBD1|16
CASSQDRGQGETFQYF
>TRBV4-2|NA|15
CASSPRVVGDEKLFF
>TRBV29-1|NA|16
CSVERMGSLRNTEAFF
>TRBV29-1|NA|13
CSVDMENTGELFF
>TRBV28|NA|16
CASSLPTGANNQPQHF
>TRBV7-8|TRBD1|12
CASETGYNEQFF
>TRBV5-1|TRBD1|15
CASSLDRGLGNTIYF
>TRBV6-1|TRBD1|15
CASSALTGGGTEAFF